The 16 T cell receptor beta chains below were found in one sample sequenced in a study of human T cells and chemical hapten exposure. One entry per CDR3 protein results from TCRdb running MiXCR on the RACE reads. The repertoire holds around 180,000 distinct CDR3 sequences, with 25% to 30% as singletons. Time point: pre-sensitization, week 0. Treatment reported: therapeutic diphenylcyclopropenone sensitization with weekly scalp DPC. Sequencing was performed on whole blood, taken in connection with sensitization to the hapten diphenylcyclopropenone (DPC). All receptors come from a woman aged 30 to 39 with alopecia areata. Some clones in this sample may be carry-over from other donors' samples.

This clonotype showed up just a few times. This chain links TRBV5-1 with TRBJ2-3; D perhaps matches TRBD2 (5 bases). CDR3 length: 15 amino acids. From germline, CDR1 is SGHRS and CDR2 YFSETQ. V lost 0 bases and J 2 bases, leaving 10 bases between the germline ends. CDR3 region: CASSLAGNPTDTQYF. CDR3 coding DNA: TGCGCCAGCAGCTTGGCCGGGAACCCCACAGATACGCAGTATTTT.

This clonotype turned up a few times. The chain recombines TRBV3-1 with TRBJ1-2; 11 nucleotides align to TRBD1. Germline loops: CDR1 LGHDT, CDR2 YNNKEL (reference sequence). J lost 1 base, V lost 0 bases, and 4 bases had no gene match. The CDR3 consists of 17 residues. This CDR3 is CASSQDMGTGGNYGYTF. The CDR3, as DNA: TGTGCCAGCAGCCAAGATATGGGGACAGGGGGTAACTATGGCTACACCTTC.

This clonotype was counted ten times or more. The rearrangement uses TRBV7-6 and TRBJ2-7; D may be TRBD1 or TRBD2 (5 bases each). The CDR3 runs to 16 residues. Trimming took 1 base from V and 5 from J, leaving 18 bases between them. Germline V gene sequence: CDR1 SGHVS, CDR2 FNYEAQ. CDR3 coding DNA: TGTGCCAGCAGCTTAGGGCCTTGGGGGTATGACAACGAGCAGTACTTC. The encoded protein is CASSLGPWGYDNEQYF.

The rearrangement uses TRBV6-2 or TRBV6-3 and TRBJ2-7; no clear D. CDR1 MNHEY and CDR2 SVGEGT come from the germline V gene. With 2 bases removed from V and 3 bases from J, the gap between germline ends came to 5 bases. The CDR3 is 12 amino acids. The CDR3 sequence is CASSYPSYEQYF. CDR3 nucleotide sequence: TGTGCCAGCAGTTACCCGAGCTACGAGCAGTACTTC.

J is TRBJ2-2 and V is TRBV5-1; TRBD2 matches at 7 bases. The CDR3 loop spans 19 amino acids. In germline, CDR1 is SGHRS, CDR2 YFSETQ. V lost 1 base to trimming and J lost 1 base; unmatched junction nucleotides: 13. CDR3 bases: TGCGCCAGCAGCTTGCGGGGGGACGGCTTAGAAAGGAACACCGGGGAGCTGTTTTTT. This gives the protein CASSLRGDGLERNTGELFF.

This clonotype occurred a few times. The rearrangement joins TRBV9 to TRBJ2-3, with 8 bases that match TRBD2. This CDR3 is 14 amino acids long. The trim removed 7 bases at V and 2 bases at J, leaving 6 bases unmatched. Germline lookup yields CDR1 SGDLS and CDR2 YYNGEE. The CDR3 region has the DNA TGTGCCAGCGCAATAGCGGGACCCACAGATACGCAGTATTTT. Translation: CASAIAGPTDTQYF.

The gene calls are TRBV11-3 and TRBJ1-1; 9 bases are a match to TRBD1. J lost 0 bases, V lost 3 bases, and 2 bases had no gene match. Germline loops: CDR1 SGHNT, CDR2 YENEEA. The CDR3 extends over 15 amino acids. CDR3 coding DNA: TGTGCCAGCAGCTTGGGACAGGGCTTGAACACTGAAGCTTTCTTT. Amino acid sequence: CASSLGQGLNTEAFF. Filled out from reference TRBV11-3 and TRBJ1-1, the complete variable domain reads EAGVVQSPRYKIIEKKQPVAFWCNPISGHNTLYWYLQNLGQGPELLIRYENEEAVDDSQLPKDRFSAERLKGVDSTLKIQPAELGDSAVYLCASSLGQGLNTEAFFGQGTRLTVV.

V is TRBV28 and J is TRBJ1-1; tentative D call: TRBD1 (5 bases). In germline, CDR1 is MDHEN, CDR2 SYDVKM. Trimming stripped 6 bases from V and 7 bases from J, with 12 bases between. The CDR3 has 12 residues. CDR3 residues: CASRPTGVEAFF. CDR3 nucleotides: TGTGCCAGCAGGCCCACAGGAGTTGAAGCTTTCTTT.

This clonotype was seen a handful of times. The rearrangement links TRBV4-3 to TRBJ2-3, with unresolved D. The CDR3 loop spans 13 amino acids. CDR1 and CDR2 (germline): LGHNA, YSLEER. The V end was cut by 3 bases, the J end by 4 bases, with 8 bases between. The DNA of the CDR3 is TGCGCCAGCAGCCACCAGGACCCAGATACGCAGTATTTT. It codes for CASSHQDPDTQYF.

This clonotype was seen many times. The chain is built from TRBV5-1 and TRBJ2-1; 8 bases are a match to TRBD2. J was trimmed by 2 bases and V by 8 bases; bases with no gene match: 6. CDR3 length equals 14 residues. In germline, CDR1 is SGHRS, CDR2 YFSETQ. CDR3 bases: TGCGCCAGTCATCGGGGGGGGACCTACAATGAGCAGTTCTTC. Translation gives CASHRGGTYNEQFF. Combining the CDR3 with reference TRBV5-1 and TRBJ2-1 gives the whole variable domain KAGVTQTPRYLIKTRGQQVTLSCSPISGHRSVSWYQQTPGQGLQFLFEYFSETQRNKGNFPGRFSGRQFSNSRSEMNVSTLELGDSALYLCASHRGGTYNEQFFGPGTRLTVL.

This clonotype was detected a few times. The chain employs TRBV7-3 and TRBJ1-1; 12 bases match TRBD1. Germline values: CDR1 SGHTA, CDR2 FQGTGA. This CDR3 has 17 residues. With 2 bases clipped from V and 0 bases from J, the junction kept 4 bases outside the gene matches. The DNA for the CDR3 is TGTGCCAGCAGCTTATCAGGGACAGGGGGCATGAACACTGAAGCTTTCTTT. It yields the protein CASSLSGTGGMNTEAFF.

The rearrangement uses TRBV7-2 and TRBJ2-7; D is undetermined. From germline, CDR1 is SGHTA and CDR2 FQGNSA. This CDR3 has 11 residues. V lost 4 bases, J lost 7 bases, and 8 bases lay in between. The CDR3 spells CASSSGGEQYF. The CDR3 coding sequence is TGTGCCAGCAGCTCCGGTGGGGAGCAGTACTTC.

Ten or more counts support this clonotype. V usage is TRBV14 and J usage is TRBJ2-7; 9 bases align to TRBD2. CDR3 length: 17 amino acids. V was clipped by 0 bases and J by 5 bases; unmatched bases: 11. Germline assignment: CDR1 SGHDN and CDR2 FVKESK. For the CDR3, the DNA is TGTGCCAGCAGCCAAGATTATGGCGCTAGCGGGACCAACGAGCAGTACTTC. Encoded protein: CASSQDYGASGTNEQYF.

This clonotype was seen only a few times. This chain uses TRBV9 with TRBJ2-1; 8 bases map to TRBD2. Trimming took 3 bases from V and 6 from J; bases not matched to a gene: 11. The CDR3 totals 16 residues. Germline CDR1 reads SGDLS; CDR2 reads YYNGEE. CDR3 sequence reads: CASSEGTGGEGNEQFF. The CDR3 coding sequence is TGTGCCAGCAGCGAGGGAACGGGAGGGGAAGGCAATGAGCAGTTCTTC.

This clonotype has more than one count but fewer than ten. The chain couples TRBV28 to TRBJ2-3; 7 bases are shared with TRBD2. The V and J ends lost 2 bases and 6 bases, in that order; junction bases with no gene match: 11. CDR1 and CDR2 (germline): MDHEN, SYDVKM. There are 16 residues in the CDR3. CDR3 loop: CASSLGPASGEDTQYF. CDR3 DNA: TGTGCCAGCAGTTTAGGTCCGGCTAGCGGAGAGGATACGCAGTATTTT.

The V and J genes are TRBV4-3 and TRBJ2-2; no clear D. This CDR3 is 13 amino acids long. V was cut by 0 bases and J by 9 bases, with 8 bases left in between. The germline gives CDR1 LGHNA, CDR2 YSLEER. The CDR3 bases are TGCGCCAGCAGCCAAGACAGGCCCCGGGAGCTGTTTTTT. Protein product: CASSQDRPRELFF.